Below are 14 T cell receptor beta chains sequenced from a single sample in a study of blood T cell repertoires in COVID-19. TCRdb's table, derived via immunoSEQ multiplex PCR, lists solely in-frame clones and lacks some. The sample has about 260,000 clones; about 87% are singletons. Sequenced input: peripheral blood. The receptors come from a woman in her 70s with COVID-19, enrolled during active disease.

This clone was detected only a few times. V gene TRBV6-4 combines with J gene TRBJ1-1, with 7 positions matching TRBD1. The CDR3 spans 14 residues. The trim removed 5 bases at V and 3 bases at J, leaving 6 bases unmatched. Germline-derived CDR1 and CDR2 are MRHNA and SNTAGT. The CDR3 protein is CASSLNRGDTEAFF. In DNA form, the CDR3 reads TGTGCCAGCAGTCTGAACAGGGGAGACACTGAAGCTTTCTTT.

The chain uses TRBV11-3 and TRBJ2-2, with 7 nucleotides matching TRBD1. CDR1 and CDR2 from the germline V gene are SGHNT and YENEEA. J lost 5 bases, V lost 4 bases, and 10 bases had no gene match. There are 16 residues in the CDR3. CDR3 residues: CASSSARQGWTGELFF. The CDR3 DNA reads as TGTGCCAGCAGCTCCGCCCGACAGGGTTGGACCGGGGAGCTGTTTTTT.

The chain couples TRBV4-3 to TRBJ1-6, with D uncertain. Deletions cut 2 bases from V and 6 bases from J, with 11 bases between. Germline V gives CDR1 LGHNA, CDR2 YSLEER. This CDR3 contains 15 residues. CDR3 amino acids: CASSQNMGLNSPLHF. The CDR3 coding sequence is TGCGCCAGCAGCCAAAATATGGGCCTTAATTCACCCCTCCACTTT.

The CDR3 coding sequence is TGTGCCAGCAGTCGCTACGGGACAGGGAATAATTCACCCCTCCACTTT. Amino acid sequence: CASSRYGTGNNSPLHF. The chain employs TRBV6-2 or TRBV6-3 and TRBJ1-6, with 9 bases that match TRBD1. The V and J ends lost 5 bases and 5 bases, in that order; junction bases with no gene match: 7. The germline V gene encodes CDR1 MNHEY and CDR2 SVGEGT. CDR3 size: 16 residues.

The chain is built from TRBV5-4 and TRBJ2-1; no clear D gene. Deletions cut 0 bases from V and 3 bases from J, with 7 bases between. The CDR3 sequence is 14 residues long. CDR1 is SGHNT and CDR2 is YYREEE in the germline V gene (reference sequence). Written as DNA, the CDR3 is TGTGCCAGCAGCTTGGTAGGAGACTACAATGAGCAGTTCTTC. This codes for CASSLVGDYNEQFF.

V is TRBV19 and J is TRBJ1-2, with 8 bases aligning to TRBD1. Per the germline V gene, CDR1 is LNHDA and CDR2 is SQIVND (reference sequence). There are 17 residues in the CDR3. Unmatched junction bases numbered 13, after V lost 4 bases and J lost 3 bases. The CDR3, as DNA: TGTGCCAGTAGTAAGGACAGGGTTAAACAATATTACTATGGCTACACCTTC. Protein: CASSKDRVKQYYYGYTF.

This clone is a singleton in its sample. The CDR3 here is CAHPGGLNTEAFF. In DNA, the CDR3 is TGTGCCCACCCGGGGGGACTGAACACTGAAGCTTTCTTT. V and J are TRBV7-2 and TRBJ1-1; D is perhaps TRBD1 (5 bases). V was clipped by 11 bases and J by 0 bases, with 13 bases between them. The CDR3 contains 13 residues. In germline, CDR1 is SGHTA, CDR2 FQGNSA.

The chain joins TRBV13 to TRBJ2-7; D is possibly TRBD2 (5 bases). V was cut by 2 bases and J by 0 bases, with 14 bases left in between. CDR1 and CDR2 from the germline V gene are PRHDT and FYEKMQ (reference sequence). This CDR3 has 16 amino acids. As DNA, the CDR3 is TGTGCCAGCAGCTTATCAAGTATAGGGAGCTCCTACGAGCAGTACTTC. Protein product: CASSLSSIGSSYEQYF.

The chain couples TRBV19 to TRBJ2-7; D unclear. Deletions cut 4 bases from V and 5 bases from J, with 6 bases between. The CDR3 has 11 amino acids. Germline CDR1 LNHDA, CDR2 SQIVND (reference sequence). The CDR3 coding sequence is TGTGCCAGTAGTAGCGCCCACGAGCAGTACTTC. Its translation is CASSSAHEQYF.

The gene calls are TRBV7-2 and TRBJ1-1; TRBD1 matches 7 bases. The CDR3 runs to 13 residues. V gave up 5 bases and J gave up 3 bases; unmatched junction bases: 3. From germline, CDR1 is SGHTA and CDR2 FQGNSA. The CDR3 DNA is TGTGCCAGCAGCGTTCAGGGGGACACTGAAGCTTTCTTT. Protein sequence: CASSVQGDTEAFF. Full variable domain (rest looked up from reference TRBV7-2 and TRBJ1-1): GAGVSQSPSNKVTEKGKDVELRCDPISGHTALYWYRQSLGQGLEFLIYFQGNSAPDKSGLPSDRFSAERTGGSVSTLTIQRTQQEDSAVYLCASSVQGDTEAFFGQGTRLTVV.

The rearrangement links TRBV19 to TRBJ2-7; 11 positions match TRBD2. The germline gives CDR1 LNHDA, CDR2 SQIVND (reference sequence). With 5 bases clipped from V and 3 bases from J, the junction kept 3 bases outside the gene matches. The CDR3 covers 14 residues. CDR3 in DNA: TGTGCCAGTAGTGAGGGACTAGCGGACTACGAGCAGTACTTC. Its protein product is CASSEGLADYEQYF.

As DNA, the CDR3 is TGTGCCAGCAGCCAAGGGCCTTATGGTGCAGATACGCAGTATTTT. It translates to CASSQGPYGADTQYF. The chain has TRBV3-1 (or the pseudogene TRBV3-2) and TRBJ2-3; no clear D. This CDR3 has 15 amino acids. V gave up 1 base and J gave up 4 bases, with 12 bases separating them. Germline assignment: CDR1 LGHDT and CDR2 YNNKEL (reference sequence).

The genes are TRBV18 and TRBJ1-4; D possibly corresponds to TRBD1 (6 bases). The CDR3 sequence is 14 residues long. The V and J ends lost 4 bases and 6 bases respectively, with 12 bases between them. Germline V lookup: CDR1 KGHSH, CDR2 LQKENI. CDR3 sequence reads: CASSRTEGDEKLFF. The CDR3 region has the DNA TGTGCCAGCTCACGGACAGAGGGGGATGAAAAACTGTTTTTT.

This chain uses TRBV19 with TRBJ2-7; D perhaps matches TRBD1 (6 bases). The CDR3 length is 15 residues. Germline CDR1 is LNHDA and CDR2 is SQIVND (reference sequence). Trimming removed 4 bases from V and 2 bases from J, with 15 bases in between. The CDR3 loop reads CASSRARDTPYEQYF. CDR3 sequence (DNA): TGTGCCAGTAGTAGAGCCCGGGACACCCCCTACGAGCAGTACTTC.